The 2 T cell receptor beta chains reported below all come from one sample, sequenced in a study of B cell selection in AIRE deficiency. Data came from immunoSEQ multiplex PCR; TCRdb stores just in-frame clones and leaves some out. The table includes tens of thousands of clones, around 97% detected once. Sorting defined conventional CD4 T cells as CD4+CD127+. The specimen was conventional CD4+ T cells sorted from PBMCs. The receptors here all came from a human donor with AIRE deficiency.

This chain links TRBV18 with TRBJ2-3, with no clear D. CDR1 KGHSH and CDR2 LQKENI come from the germline V gene. This CDR3 has 19 amino acids. V dropped 4 bases and J dropped 1 base, with 24 bases sitting between them. The CDR3 nucleotides read TGTGCCAGCTCACTCTCATCTAGTCTTGCGGTCCCTCGCACAGATACGCAGTATTTT. It codes for CASSLSSSLAVPRTDTQYF.

The chain uses TRBV6-1 and TRBJ2-5; maybe TRBD2 (7 bases). CDR3 size: 15 residues. Germline assignment: CDR1 MNHNS and CDR2 SASEGT. Trimming stripped 4 bases from V and 5 bases from J, with 17 bases between. The CDR3 DNA sequence: TGTGCCAGCAGTGGGCAAGGGGGGGGTGGCGAGACCCAGTACTTC. Translated: CASSGQGGGGETQYF.